This T cell receptor (beta chain) stems from a study of T cells in Graves' hyperthyroidism and ophthalmopathy. The trim removed 4 bases at V and 7 bases at J, leaving 10 bases unmatched. The CDR3 runs to 15 residues. Germline V CDR1 and CDR2: MDHEN, SYDVKM. This clonotype was observed at least ten times. Regions amplified from RNA transcripts were the TCR beta CDR3 regions. First-round RT-PCR targeting the TCR CDR3 was performed with the HTBI primer set. TCRdb passed the multiplex PCR reads through MiXCR, listing each CDR3 protein once. The sample lists under 550,000 distinct CDR3 sequences; just under 20% were seen once.

The rearrangement uses TRBV28 and TRBJ2-7, with TRBD1 identical over 10 bases. This TCR was sampled from a man aged 35 to 55 with Graves' ophthalmopathy. Source material: blood. CDR3 loop: CASSSPGQGLVEQYF. The CDR3 DNA follows: TGTGCCAGCAGTTCACCGGGACAGGGGTTAGTGGAGCAGTACTTC.